This entry is about one T cell receptor beta chain. The record originates from a study of blood T cell repertoires in COVID-19. Study summary: The cDNA or gDNA used as material had been derived from T cells, B-cell-depleted T cells, or PBMCs.

TCRdb keeps only in-frame clones here, not all; method: immunoSEQ multiplex PCR. The sample lists approximately 140,000 clones, around 81% occurring once. The clonotype originates from a human donor in a cohort sampled during active COVID-19. The sample taken for sequencing was peripheral blood.

The CDR3 nucleotides read TGTGCCAGCAGTTCCTATAACTATGGCTACACCTTC. Translated, it gives CASSSYNYGYTF. The rearrangement uses TRBV6-5 and TRBJ1-2; D unresolved. Germline CDR1 is MNHEY and CDR2 is SVGAGI. The V end lost 4 bases, the J end lost 1 base, and 4 bases lay between the germline ends. This CDR3 contains 12 residues.